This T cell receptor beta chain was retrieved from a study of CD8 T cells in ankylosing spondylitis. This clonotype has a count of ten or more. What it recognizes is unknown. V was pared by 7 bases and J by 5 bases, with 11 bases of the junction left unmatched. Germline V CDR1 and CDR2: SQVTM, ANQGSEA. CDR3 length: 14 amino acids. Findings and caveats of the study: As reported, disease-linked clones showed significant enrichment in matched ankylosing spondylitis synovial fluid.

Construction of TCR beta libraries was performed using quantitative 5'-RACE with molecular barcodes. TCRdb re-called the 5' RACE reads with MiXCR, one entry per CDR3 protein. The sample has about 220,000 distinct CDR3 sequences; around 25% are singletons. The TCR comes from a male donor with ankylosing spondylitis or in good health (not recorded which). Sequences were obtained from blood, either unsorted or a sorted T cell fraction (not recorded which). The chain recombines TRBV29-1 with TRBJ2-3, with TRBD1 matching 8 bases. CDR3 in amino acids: CSARPGTGLDTQYF. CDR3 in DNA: TGCAGCGCTCGCCCCGGGACAGGTTTAGATACGCAGTATTTT.